This T cell receptor beta chain was sequenced in a study of metastatic and nonmetastatic thyroid tumors. Study overall: The comparison covered peripheral blood and tumor or nodule tissue in malignant and benign thyroid patients.

Nobody among the patients had been given any treatment before thyroid surgery. General observations from the study: TCR beta diversity was reportedly significantly higher in malignant thyroid tumors than benign nodules, in blood and tumor.

TCRdb re-analyzed the PCR reads using MiXCR. There are 25,000 to 30,000 clones in the sample; 15% to 20% occur only once, and about 4.8% lies in the top ten. This clone was picked up many times. What it binds is not known. This CDR3 is built from 14 residues. Looked up from germline, CDR1 is SNHLY and CDR2 is FYNNEI. The J segment lost 7 bases and the V segment lost 6 bases, leaving 5 bases of the junction unmatched. The source material was blood. V usage is TRBV2 and J usage is TRBJ2-2; 10 bases agree with TRBD2. The TCR was taken from a female donor with papillary thyroid cancer or a benign thyroid nodule (not recorded which). Some clones in this sample may be carry-over from other donors' samples. CDR3 coding DNA: TGTGCCAGCAGCGGACTAGCGGAGGGCGGGGAGCTGTTTTTT. Amino acids: CASSGLAEGGELFF.